These T cell receptor beta chains were read from a single sample in a study of TIL therapy for anti-PD-1-resistant metastatic lung cancer. Clones were read by immunoSEQ multiplex PCR, and TCRdb kept only the in-frame ones, dropping some. Among about 50,000 clones listed, 86% were seen once. The source material was blood, sampled at baseline. The receptors shown here come from a person aged 25 to 79 with non-small cell lung cancer. CDR3s include the opening cysteine and the closing phenylalanine or tryptophan. The D gene is left open where the match is weak. Size is omitted from some rows. Given values are once, few, many or a class for expanded clones.

TRBV6-5	NA	TRBD1	TRBJ1-1	CASSYTTGRAQAFF	TGTGCCAGCAGTTACACGACAGGGAGGGCCCAAGCTTTCTTT
TRBV6-2/TRBV6-3	NA	NA	TRBJ2-1	CASSYTGLVAYNEQFF	TGTGCCAGCAGTTATACGGGACTCGTTGCCTACAATGAGCAGTTCTTC
TRBV7-2	NA	NA	TRBJ1-1	CASSLVVRSTEAFF	TGTGCCAGCAGCTTAGTGGTTCGGTCCACTGAAGCTTTCTTT
TRBV6-2/TRBV6-3	NA	NA	TRBJ1-1	CASSYGHTEAFF	TGTGCCAGCAGTTACGGGCACACTGAAGCTTTCTTT
TRBV27	NA	TRBD2	TRBJ2-7	CASRLAGGLSYEQYF	TGTGCCAGCCGACTAGCGGGAGGCCTCTCCTACGAGCAGTACTTC
TRBV7-9	NA	NA	TRBJ2-2	CASSLPLAGVGTGELFF	TGTGCCAGCAGCTTACCCCTGGCAGGGGTTGGCACCGGGGAGCTGTTTTTT
TRBV7-7	NA	NA	TRBJ2-5	CASSLALGRQETQYF	TGTGCTAGCAGCTTAGCGCTTGGCCGACAAGAGACCCAGTACTTC
TRBV27	NA	NA	TRBJ2-7	CASSLSEVNEQYF	TGTGCCAGCAGTTTATCAGAGGTAAACGAGCAGTACTTC
TRBV28	NA	NA	TRBJ2-7	CASSPHREGWQYF	TGTGCCAGCAGTCCCCACCGTGAGGGCTGGCAGTACTTC
TRBV9	NA	NA	TRBJ2-3	CASSRMGVSTDTQYF	TGTGCCAGCTCCCGAATGGGGGTGAGCACAGATACGCAGTATTTT
TRBV3-1/TRBV3-2	NA	NA	TRBJ1-5	CASSQDRVKAPQHF	TGTGCCAGCAGCCAAGATCGGGTCAAGGCGCCCCAGCATTTT
TRBV18	NA	NA	TRBJ2-2	CASSPSRAGANTGELFF	TGTGCCAGCTCACCATCTCGGGCCGGGGCGAACACCGGGGAGCTGTTTTTT
TRBV11-2	NA	NA	TRBJ1-1	CASSFAGQVAEAFF	TGTGCCAGCAGCTTTGCAGGGCAGGTGGCTGAAGCTTTCTTT
TRBV19	NA	NA	TRBJ2-7	CASSIAGTKNYEQYF	TGTGCCAGTAGTATAGCGGGAACGAAAAATTACGAGCAGTACTTC
TRBV2	NA	TRBD1	TRBJ1-1	CASRQEGGRRMNTEAFF	TGTGCCAGCAGACAAGAAGGGGGCCGGCGCATGAACACTGAAGCTTTCTTT
TRBV29-1	NA	NA	TRBJ2-2	CSVEPLNTGELFF	TGCAGCGTTGAGCCATTGAACACCGGGGAGCTGTTTTTT
TRBV6-2/TRBV6-3	NA	NA	TRBJ2-3	CASSYPDTQYF	TGTGCCAGCAGTTACCCAGATACGCAGTATTTT
TRBV28	NA	NA	TRBJ1-3	CASSVAGNTIYF	TGTGCCAGCAGTGTGGCTGGAAACACCATATATTTT
TRBV3-1/TRBV3-2	NA	NA	TRBJ1-6	CASHGDVDSPLHF	TGTGCCAGCCATGGGGACGTGGATTCACCCCTCCACTTT
TRBV19	NA	NA	TRBJ2-7	CASSAPDRHYEQYF	TGTGCCAGTAGTGCTCCCGACAGGCACTACGAGCAGTACTTC
TRBV29-1	NA	NA	TRBJ1-2	CSGRDSESYTF	TGCAGCGGGCGGGACTCTGAGTCCTACACCTTC
TRBV6-4	NA	TRBD1	TRBJ2-7	CASRGRDRGYEQYF	TGTGCCAGCAGGGGCCGGGACAGGGGCTACGAGCAGTACTTC
TRBV19	NA	NA	TRBJ1-2	CASRTTGGNYGYTF	TGTGCCAGTAGGACGACAGGAGGAAACTATGGCTACACCTTC
TRBV11-2	NA	TRBD2	TRBJ2-1	CASGTSGKWGSSYNEQFF	TGTGCCAGCGGGACTAGCGGGAAATGGGGCAGCTCCTACAATGAGCAGTTCTTC
TRBV25-1	NA	NA	TRBJ1-1	CASSEYGPRNTEAFF	TGTGCCAGCAGTGAATACGGACCGAGGAACACTGAAGCTTTCTTT
TRBV2	NA	NA	TRBJ2-7	CASSDATDYEQYF	TGTGCCAGCAGTGACGCTACAGACTACGAGCAGTACTTC
TRBV28	once	NA	TRBJ1-4	CASTRPGTHALFF	TGTGCCAGCACCCGTCCCGGGACACACGCACTGTTTTTT
TRBV29-1	NA	NA	TRBJ1-3	CSVNDRSSGNTIYF	TGCAGCGTGAACGACAGGAGCTCTGGAAACACCATATATTTT
TRBV5-6	NA	TRBD2	TRBJ2-5	CASSLELAGHQETQYF	TGTGCCAGCAGCTTGGAACTAGCGGGCCACCAAGAGACCCAGTACTTC
TRBV19	few	NA	TRBJ1-6	CASSMTGITYNSPLHF	TGTGCCAGTAGTATGACAGGAATTACTTATAATTCACCCCTCCACTTT
TRBV2	NA	NA	TRBJ2-3	CASRADVDTQYF	TGTGCCAGCAGGGCGGACGTGGATACGCAGTATTTT
TRBV7-9	NA	NA	TRBJ2-3	CASRTIPGHFSTDTQYF	TGTGCCAGCAGAACAATCCCGGGACACTTCAGCACAGATACGCAGTATTTT
TRBV20-1	NA	NA	TRBJ2-5	CSAQRQETQYF	TGCAGTGCGCAGCGCCAAGAGACCCAGTACTTC
TRBV7-9	NA	NA	TRBJ2-3	CASSFQGDTQYF	TGTGCCAGCAGCTTTCAGGGGGATACGCAGTATTTT
TRBV7-2	NA	NA	TRBJ2-1	CASSLAGLPSSYNEQFF	TGTGCCAGCAGCTTAGCGGGACTCCCCAGCTCCTACAATGAGCAGTTCTTC
TRBV28	NA	NA	TRBJ1-4	CASSFPSQQGSTNEKLFF	TGTGCCAGCAGTTTCCCCTCGCAACAGGGTTCCACTAATGAAAAACTGTTTTTT
TRBV6-1	few	NA	TRBJ2-1	CASSEKETHEQFF	TGTGCCAGCAGTGAAAAGGAGACCCATGAGCAGTTCTTC
TRBV19	few	NA	TRBJ2-2	CASSLTTGNTGELFF	TGTGCCAGTAGTTTAACAACAGGGAACACCGGGGAGCTGTTTTTT
TRBV18	few	NA	TRBJ1-1	CASSPIGNGDTEAFF	TGTGCCAGCTCACCAATCGGGAACGGGGACACTGAAGCTTTCTTT
TRBV24-1	NA	NA	TRBJ2-3	CATSGQTDTQYF	TGTGCCACCAGTGGACAGACAGATACGCAGTATTTT
TRBV9	NA	NA	TRBJ2-7	CASSVATPGEQYF	TGTGCCAGCAGCGTAGCTACGCCGGGGGAGCAGTACTTC
TRBV18	NA	NA	TRBJ2-3	CASSPVDTQYF	TGTGCCAGCTCACCAGTAGATACGCAGTATTTT
TRBV27	NA	NA	TRBJ1-6	CASTRPGVENSPLHF	TGTGCCAGCACCCGGCCCGGGGTTGAGAATTCACCCCTCCACTTT
TRBV15	NA	NA	TRBJ1-5	CATSRDKEQPQHF	TGTGCCACCAGCAGAGATAAGGAACAGCCCCAGCATTTT
TRBV19	NA	NA	TRBJ1-2	CASKNRTNYGYTF	TGTGCCAGTAAAAACAGGACAAACTATGGCTACACCTTC
TRBV5-1	few	NA	TRBJ1-5	CASSPGESNQPQHF	TGCGCCAGCAGCCCCGGGGAGAGCAATCAGCCCCAGCATTTT
TRBV5-1	NA	TRBD2	TRBJ2-5	CASWEGALGGTQYF	TGCGCCAGCTGGGAGGGAGCGCTTGGTGGGACCCAGTACTTC
TRBV7-9	few	NA	TRBJ1-5	CASSLAGGVQPQHF	TGTGCCAGCAGCTTAGCTGGGGGTGTACAGCCCCAGCATTTT
TRBV19	NA	TRBD1	TRBJ2-1	CASSIVQGYNEQFF	TGTGCCAGTAGTATCGTACAGGGGTACAATGAGCAGTTCTTC
TRBV7-2	once	TRBD1	TRBJ2-3	CASSVRGTGRTDTQYF	TGTGCCAGCAGCGTCCGGGGGACAGGCCGCACAGATACGCAGTATTTT